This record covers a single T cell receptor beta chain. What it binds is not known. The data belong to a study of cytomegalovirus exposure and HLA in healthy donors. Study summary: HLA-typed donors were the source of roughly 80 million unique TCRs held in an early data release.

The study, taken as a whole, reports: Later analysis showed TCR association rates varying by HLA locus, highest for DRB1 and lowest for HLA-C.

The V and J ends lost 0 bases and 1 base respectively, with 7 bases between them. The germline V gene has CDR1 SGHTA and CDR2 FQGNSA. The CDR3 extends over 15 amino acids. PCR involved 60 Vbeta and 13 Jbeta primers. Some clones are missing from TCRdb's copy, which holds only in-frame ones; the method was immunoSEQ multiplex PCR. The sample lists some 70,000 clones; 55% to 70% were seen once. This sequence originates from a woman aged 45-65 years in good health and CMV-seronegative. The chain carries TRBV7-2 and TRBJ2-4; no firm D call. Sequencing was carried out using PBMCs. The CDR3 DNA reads TGTGCCAGCAGCTTAGCATCTTTCGCCAAAAACATTCAGTACTTC. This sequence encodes CASSLASFAKNIQYF.